The present entry profiles one T cell receptor beta chain with its context. The table came from immunoSEQ multiplex PCR; TCRdb's copy has only in-frame clones and leaves some out. The sample shows 50,000 to 65,000 clones, about 91% of them seen only once. This sample was taken from a study of control samples from healthy donors and cancer patients. Sample: PBMCs. This receptor was obtained from a man in his thirties or forties with colorectal cancer.

The CDR3 region is CASITETGGNKANTEAFF. CDR3 nucleotide sequence: TGCGCCAGCATTACCGAGACAGGGGGCAATAAGGCGAACACTGAAGCTTTCTTT. The rearrangement links TRBV10-2 to TRBJ1-1; TRBD1 aligns across 10 bases. Germline V lookup: CDR1 WSHSY, CDR2 SAAADI. This CDR3 has 18 amino acids. Unmatched junction bases numbered 15, after V lost 7 bases and J lost 1 base.